Included here is one T cell receptor (beta chain) sequence, with context. Antigen unknown. People who had autoimmune disease history or systemic immunosuppression were excluded. This specimen belongs to a study of OX40 agonist ivuxolimab in advanced cancers. General study results and limits: Part of the nonresponder group also had normalized T-cell clonal expansion that was low.

CDR3 length: 14 residues. CDR1 and CDR2 from the germline V gene are LNHDA and SQIVND (reference sequence). V dropped 4 bases and J dropped 3 bases, with 13 bases sitting between them. Assay used: immunoSEQ multiplex PCR; TCRdb lists only in-frame clones, some missing. Here the sample spans some 57,000 clones, about 90% being singletons. The V and J genes are TRBV19 and TRBJ2-7; D may match TRBD1 or TRBD2 (5 bases each). The input for sequencing was CD4+ or CD8+ T cells sorted from blood, taken in a trial of the OX40 agonist ivuxolimab. The sequence derives from an adult with an advanced solid tumor such as melanoma, head and neck, liver or kidney cancer. The CDR3 here is CASSKWGPYYEQYF. DNA of the CDR3: TGTGCCAGTAGTAAGTGGGGACCATACTACGAGCAGTACTTC. The full variable domain, with the rest looked up from reference TRBV19 and TRBJ2-7, is DGGITQSPKYLFRKEGQNVTLSCEQNLNHDAMYWYRQDPGQGLRLIYYSQIVNDFQKGDIAEGYSVSREKKESFPLTVTSAQKNPTAFYLCASSKWGPYYEQYFGPGTRLTVT.